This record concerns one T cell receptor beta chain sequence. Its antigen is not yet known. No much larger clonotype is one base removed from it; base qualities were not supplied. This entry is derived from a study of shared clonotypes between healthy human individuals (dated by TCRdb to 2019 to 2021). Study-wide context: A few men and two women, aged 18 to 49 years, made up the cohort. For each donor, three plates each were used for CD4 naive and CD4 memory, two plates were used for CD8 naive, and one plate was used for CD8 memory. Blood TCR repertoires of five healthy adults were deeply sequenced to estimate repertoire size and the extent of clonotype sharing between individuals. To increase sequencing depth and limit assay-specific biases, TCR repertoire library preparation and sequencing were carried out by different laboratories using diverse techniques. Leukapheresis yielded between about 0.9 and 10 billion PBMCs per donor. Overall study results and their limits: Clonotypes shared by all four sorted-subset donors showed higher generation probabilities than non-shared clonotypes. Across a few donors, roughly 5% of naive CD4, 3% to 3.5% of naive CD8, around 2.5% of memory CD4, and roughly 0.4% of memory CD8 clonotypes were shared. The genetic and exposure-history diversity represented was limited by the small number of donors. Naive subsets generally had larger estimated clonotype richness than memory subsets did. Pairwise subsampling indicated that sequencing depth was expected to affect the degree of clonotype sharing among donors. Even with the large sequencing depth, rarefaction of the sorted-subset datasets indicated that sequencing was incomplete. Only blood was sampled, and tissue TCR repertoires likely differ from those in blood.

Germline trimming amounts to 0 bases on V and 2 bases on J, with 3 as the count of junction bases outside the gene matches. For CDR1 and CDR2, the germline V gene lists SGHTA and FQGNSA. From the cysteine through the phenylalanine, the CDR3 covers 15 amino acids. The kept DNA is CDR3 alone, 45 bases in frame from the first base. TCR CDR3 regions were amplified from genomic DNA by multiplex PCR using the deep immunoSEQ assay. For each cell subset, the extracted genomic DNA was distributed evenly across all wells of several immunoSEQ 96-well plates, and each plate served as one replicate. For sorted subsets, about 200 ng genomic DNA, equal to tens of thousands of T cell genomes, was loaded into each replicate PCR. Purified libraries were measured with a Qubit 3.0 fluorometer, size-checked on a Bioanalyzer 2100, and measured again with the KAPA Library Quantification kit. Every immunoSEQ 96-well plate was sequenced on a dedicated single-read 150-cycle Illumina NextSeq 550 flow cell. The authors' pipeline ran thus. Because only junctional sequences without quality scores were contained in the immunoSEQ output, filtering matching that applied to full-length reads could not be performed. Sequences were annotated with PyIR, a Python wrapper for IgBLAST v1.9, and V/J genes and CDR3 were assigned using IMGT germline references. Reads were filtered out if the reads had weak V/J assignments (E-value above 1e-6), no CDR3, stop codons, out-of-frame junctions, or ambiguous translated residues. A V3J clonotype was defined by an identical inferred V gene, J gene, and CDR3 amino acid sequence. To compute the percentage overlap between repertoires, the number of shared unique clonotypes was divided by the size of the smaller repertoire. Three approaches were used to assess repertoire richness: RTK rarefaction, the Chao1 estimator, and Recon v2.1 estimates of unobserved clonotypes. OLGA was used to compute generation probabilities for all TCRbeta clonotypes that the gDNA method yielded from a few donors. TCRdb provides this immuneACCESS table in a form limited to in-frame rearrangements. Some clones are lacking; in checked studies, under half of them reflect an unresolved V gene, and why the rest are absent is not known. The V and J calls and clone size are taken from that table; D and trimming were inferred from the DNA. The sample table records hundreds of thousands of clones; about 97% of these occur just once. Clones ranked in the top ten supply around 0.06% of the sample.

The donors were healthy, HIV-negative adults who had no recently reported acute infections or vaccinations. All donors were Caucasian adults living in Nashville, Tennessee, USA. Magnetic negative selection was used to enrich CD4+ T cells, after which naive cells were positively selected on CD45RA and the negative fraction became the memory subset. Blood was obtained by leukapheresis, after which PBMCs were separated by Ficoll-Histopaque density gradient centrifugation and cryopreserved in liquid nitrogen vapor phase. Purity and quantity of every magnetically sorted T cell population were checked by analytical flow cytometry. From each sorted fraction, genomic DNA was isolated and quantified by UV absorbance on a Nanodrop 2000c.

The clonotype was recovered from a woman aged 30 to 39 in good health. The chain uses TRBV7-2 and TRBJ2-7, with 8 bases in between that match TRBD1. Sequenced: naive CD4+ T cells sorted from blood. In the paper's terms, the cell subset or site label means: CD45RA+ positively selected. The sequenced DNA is TGTGCCAGCAGCTTAGCCGACAGGGGACCCTACGAGCAGTACTTC. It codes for CASSLADRGPYEQYF. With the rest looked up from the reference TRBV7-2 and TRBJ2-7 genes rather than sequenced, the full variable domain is GAGVSQSPSNKVTEKGKDVELRCDPISGHTALYWYRQSLGQGLEFLIYFQGNSAPDKSGLPSDRFSAERTGGSVSTLTIQRTQQEDSAVYLCASSLADRGPYEQYFGPGTRLTVT.